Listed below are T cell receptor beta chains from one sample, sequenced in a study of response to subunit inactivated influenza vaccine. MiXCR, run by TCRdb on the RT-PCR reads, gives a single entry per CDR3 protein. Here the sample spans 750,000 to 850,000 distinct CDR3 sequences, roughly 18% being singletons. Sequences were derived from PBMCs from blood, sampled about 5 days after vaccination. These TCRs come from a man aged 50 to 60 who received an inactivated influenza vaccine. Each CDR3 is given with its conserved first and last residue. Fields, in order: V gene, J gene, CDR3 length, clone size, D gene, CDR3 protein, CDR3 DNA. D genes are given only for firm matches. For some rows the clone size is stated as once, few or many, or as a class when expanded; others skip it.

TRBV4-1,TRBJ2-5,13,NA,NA,CATGFTLQETQYF,TGCGCCACCGGGTTTACGTTACAAGAGACCCAGTACTTC
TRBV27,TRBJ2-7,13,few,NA,CASSFGIYYEQYF,TGTGCCAGCAGTTTCGGGATCTACTACGAGCAGTACTTC
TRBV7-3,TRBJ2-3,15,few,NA,CASSFATSTRDTQYF,TGTGCCAGCAGCTTCGCGACTAGTACGCGAGATACGCAGTATTTT
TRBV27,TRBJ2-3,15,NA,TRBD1,CASRLGQGAMDTQYF,TGTGCCAGCAGGCTCGGACAGGGGGCGATGGATACGCAGTATTTT
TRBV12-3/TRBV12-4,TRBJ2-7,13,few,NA,CASSTLTVYEQYF,TGTGCCAGCAGTACCCTGACAGTCTACGAGCAGTACTTC
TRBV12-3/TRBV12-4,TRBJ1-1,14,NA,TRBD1,CASSQRDGTGEAFF,TGTGCCAGCAGTCAGCGGGACGGGACAGGAGAAGCTTTCTTT
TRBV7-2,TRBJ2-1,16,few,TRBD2,CASSLESLAVYNEQFF,TGTGCCAGCAGCTTAGAATCACTAGCGGTTTACAATGAGCAGTTCTTC
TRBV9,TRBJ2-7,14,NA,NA,CASSEQGFSYEQYF,TGTGCCAGCAGCGAGCAGGGGTTTAGTTACGAGCAGTACTTC
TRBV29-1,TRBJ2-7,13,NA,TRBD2,CSVRREGQNEQYF,TGCAGCGTTAGGCGGGAGGGCCAAAACGAGCAGTACTTC
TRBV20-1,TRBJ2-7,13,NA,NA,CSAGTGGRDEQYF,TGCAGTGCGGGAACAGGGGGGAGGGACGAGCAGTACTTC
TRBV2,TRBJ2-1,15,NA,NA,CASSVEGRTYNEQFF,TGTGCCAGCAGTGTTGAGGGGCGGACCTACAATGAGCAGTTCTTC
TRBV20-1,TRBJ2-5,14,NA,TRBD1,CSARGYYRGQTQYF,TGCAGTGCTAGAGGGTATTACAGGGGACAGACCCAGTACTTC
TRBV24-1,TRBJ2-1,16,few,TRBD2,CATSDQTSGRYNEQFF,TGTGCCACCAGTGACCAGACTAGCGGGAGGTACAATGAGCAGTTCTTC
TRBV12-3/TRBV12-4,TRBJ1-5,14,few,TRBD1,CASTLQGAPGPQHF,TGTGCCAGCACCTTACAGGGGGCGCCTGGGCCCCAGCATTTT
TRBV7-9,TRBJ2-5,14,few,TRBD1,CASSPGTGAETQYF,TGTGCCAGCAGCCCGGGGACAGGGGCGGAGACCCAGTACTTC
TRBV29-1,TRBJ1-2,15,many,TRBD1,CSCSSGGDGGYGYTF,TGCAGCTGTTCATCAGGGGGGGACGGAGGCTATGGCTACACCTTC
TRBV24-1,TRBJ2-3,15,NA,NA,CATSLDLASTDTQYF,TGTGCCACCAGTTTGGACCTTGCTAGCACAGATACGCAGTATTTT
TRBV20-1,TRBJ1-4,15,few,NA,CSARDQGQPSGKLFF,TGCAGTGCTAGGGACCAAGGACAGCCCTCGGGGAAACTGTTTTTT
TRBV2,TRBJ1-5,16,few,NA,CASSGKGTYSNQPQHF,TGTGCCAGCAGCGGGAAGGGGACCTATAGCAATCAGCCCCAGCATTTT
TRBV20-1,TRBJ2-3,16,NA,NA,CSAPALGRGRTDTQYF,TGCAGTGCTCCCGCTCTAGGCAGGGGCCGCACAGATACGCAGTATTTT
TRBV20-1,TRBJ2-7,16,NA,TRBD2,CSAGPVARGAGNEQYF,TGCAGTGCGGGCCCTGTGGCGCGGGGGGCCGGCAACGAGCAGTACTTC
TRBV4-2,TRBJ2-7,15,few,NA,CASSQEQGSSYEQYF,TGTGCCAGCAGCCAAGAACAGGGAAGCTCCTACGAGCAGTACTTC
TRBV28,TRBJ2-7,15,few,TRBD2,CASSYVAGGSYEQYF,TGTGCCAGCAGTTATGTTGCGGGGGGTTCCTACGAGCAGTACTTC
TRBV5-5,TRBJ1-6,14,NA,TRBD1,CATQGDRVVSPLHF,TGTGCCACCCAAGGGGACAGGGTAGTTTCACCCCTCCACTTT
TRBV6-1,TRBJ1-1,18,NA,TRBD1,CASRLTGGSSYMNTEAFF,TGTGCCAGCAGGCTTACAGGGGGCAGTAGTTACATGAACACTGAAGCTTTCTTT
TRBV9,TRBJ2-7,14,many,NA,CASSVDSRPYEQYF,TGTGCCAGCAGTGTTGACAGCCGACCCTACGAGCAGTACTTC
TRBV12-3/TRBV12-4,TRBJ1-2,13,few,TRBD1,CASSPDREHGYTF,TGTGCCAGCAGCCCCGACAGGGAGCATGGCTACACCTTC
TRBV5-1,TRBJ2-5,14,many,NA,CASSLGGIQETQYF,TGTGCCAGCAGTTTGGGGGGCATCCAAGAGACCCAGTACTTC
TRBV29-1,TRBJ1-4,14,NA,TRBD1,CSVSTGGLNEKLFF,TGCAGCGTTTCCACAGGGGGCCTTAATGAAAAACTGTTTTTT
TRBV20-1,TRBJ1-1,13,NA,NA,CSARGGMNTEAFF,TGCAGTGCTAGGGGTGGCATGAACACTGAAGCTTTCTTT
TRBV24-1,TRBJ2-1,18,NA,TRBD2,CATSDTGTSGSSYNEQFF,TGTGCCACCAGTGACACCGGGACTAGCGGGAGCTCCTACAATGAGCAGTTCTTC
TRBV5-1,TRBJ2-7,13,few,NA,CASSPGHGYEQYF,TGCGCCAGCAGCCCCGGACACGGCTACGAGCAGTACTTC
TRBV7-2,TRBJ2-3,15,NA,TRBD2,CASSLTSGGLGTQYF,TGTGCCAGCAGCTTAACTAGCGGGGGGTTAGGTACGCAGTATTTT
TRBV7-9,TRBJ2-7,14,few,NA,CASSLDMASYEQYF,TGTGCCAGCAGCTTAGACATGGCTTCCTACGAGCAGTACTTC
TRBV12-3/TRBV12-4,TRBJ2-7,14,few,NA,CASSFEGRGHEQYF,TGTGCCAGCAGTTTCGAAGGCAGGGGCCACGAGCAGTACTTC
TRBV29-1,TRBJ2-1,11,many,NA,CSVLSYNEQFF,TGCAGCGTACTTTCCTACAATGAGCAGTTCTTC
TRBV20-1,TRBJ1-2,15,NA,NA,CSATGRGQRNYGYTF,TGCAGTGCCACAGGAAGGGGCCAACGCAACTATGGCTACACCTTC
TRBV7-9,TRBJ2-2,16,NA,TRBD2,CALPSWPSGRPGELFF,TGTGCCCTCCCTAGCTGGCCTAGCGGGAGGCCCGGGGAGCTGTTTTTT
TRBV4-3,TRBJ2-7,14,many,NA,CASSHNSGYYEQYF,TGCGCCAGCAGCCACAATTCAGGCTACTACGAGCAGTACTTC
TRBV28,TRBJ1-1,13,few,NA,CASNGDLNTEAFF,TGTGCCAGCAATGGGGACCTGAACACTGAAGCTTTCTTT
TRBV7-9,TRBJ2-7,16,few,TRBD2,CASSSGLAGRAYEQYF,TGTGCCAGCAGCTCGGGACTAGCGGGAAGGGCCTACGAGCAGTACTTC
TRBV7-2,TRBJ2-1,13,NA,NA,CASNFISYNEQFF,TGTGCCAGCAACTTCATCTCCTACAATGAGCAGTTCTTC